The 30 T cell receptor beta chains presented below share a single source sample, sequenced in a study of T cell responses to AZD1222 COVID-19 vaccine. The method was immunoSEQ multiplex PCR; TCRdb's version includes in-frame clones alone and lacks a portion of them. This sample has fewer than 150,000 clones, with roughly 90% found just once. This material consisted of peripheral blood, taken 28 days after the second AZD1222 dose. The receptors stem from an adult who received the AZD1222 COVID-19 vaccine.

V usage is TRBV21-1 and J usage is TRBJ1-4; the D call of TRBD1 is as the table states it, not checked on the DNA. TRBV21-1 is a recognized pseudogene. This CDR3 is built from 18 residues. CDR3 coding DNA: TGTGCCAGCAGCAAAGAAGACGGCCCGGGACAAGCTAATGAAAAACTGTTTTTT. It translates to CASSKEDGPGQANEKLFF.

The rearrangement uses TRBV27 and TRBJ1-1, with TRBD1 as a possible D gene (6 bases). The V end was cut by 3 bases, the J end by 3 bases, with 23 bases between. Germline CDR1 and CDR2: MNHEY and SMNVEV (reference sequence). The CDR3 totals 18 residues. The CDR3 nucleotides read TGTGCCAGCAGTTTGAAGGTCGGGGGGCGACGGGGCGACACTGAAGCTTTCTTT. This sequence encodes CASSLKVGGRRGDTEAFF.

This rearrangement joins TRBV28 to TRBJ1-6; D is undetermined. The CDR3 has 12 residues. CDR1 MDHEN and CDR2 SYDVKM come from the germline V gene. Trimming left V 2 bases short and J 14 bases short, with 10 bases between. The CDR3 sequence: CASSLRVPTLHF. In DNA form, the CDR3 reads TGTGCCAGCAGTTTACGGGTTCCCACCCTCCACTTT.

The chain couples TRBV29-1 to TRBJ2-5; D gene unclear. Trimming cost V 0 bases and J 6 bases, with 5 bases left between them. The CDR3 totals 11 residues. The germline CDR1 and CDR2 sequences are SQVTM and ANQGSEA. The CDR3 region is CSVEDFKTQYF. In DNA, the CDR3 is TGCAGCGTTGAAGATTTCAAGACCCAGTACTTC.

The chain carries TRBV19 and TRBJ1-3; no reliable D call. The CDR3 covers 15 residues. CDR1 LNHDA and CDR2 SQIVND come from the germline V gene (reference sequence). V was trimmed by 5 bases and J by 0 bases, leaving 11 bases between them. The CDR3: CASSPDGNSGNTIYF. CDR3 coding DNA: TGTGCCAGTAGTCCGGACGGAAACTCTGGAAACACCATATATTTT.

V and J are TRBV5-1 and TRBJ2-1, with 7 bases aligning to TRBD2. Germline assignment: CDR1 SGHRS and CDR2 YFSETQ. There are 16 residues in the CDR3. J gave up 0 bases and V 1 base, and 4 bases lay outside the gene matches. CDR3 sequence (DNA): TGCGCCAGCAGCTTGACCAGCGGGACCTCCTACAATGAGCAGTTCTTC. The encoded protein is CASSLTSGTSYNEQFF.

This sequence joins TRBV19 and TRBJ2-5, with TRBD1 matching 8 bases. The CDR3 totals 13 residues. Germline V gives CDR1 LNHDA, CDR2 SQIVND (reference sequence). V shed 11 bases and J 3 bases; nucleotides not matched to a gene: 8. The CDR3 here is CAEVSDREETQYF. DNA for the CDR3: TGTGCCGAGGTATCGGACAGGGAAGAGACCCAGTACTTC.

The J gene is TRBJ1-3, the V gene TRBV9; D is unclear. Germline values: CDR1 SGDLS, CDR2 YYNGEE. The CDR3 covers 16 residues. V lost 0 bases, J lost 0 bases, and 10 bases lay in between. CDR3 coding DNA: TGTGCCAGCAGCGTAGAAGCAGCCAACTCTGGAAACACCATATATTTT. Amino acids: CASSVEAANSGNTIYF.

This clone was detected once. The rearrangement uses TRBV12-3 or TRBV12-4 and TRBJ2-5; tentatively, D is TRBD1 (6 bases). The CDR3 is 13 amino acids. The V end was cut by 6 bases, the J end by 1 base, with 9 bases between. The CDR3 nucleotides read TGTGCCAGCAGACCGGACAGCCAAGAGACCCAGTACTTC. This codes for CASRPDSQETQYF.

The chain joins TRBV6-5 to TRBJ1-1; a weak D match, TRBD1 (6 bases). This CDR3 has 15 amino acids. V was pared by 0 bases and J by 6 bases, with 14 bases between. The germline gives CDR1 MNHEY, CDR2 SVGAGI. CDR3 sequence: CASSYSRSGGAEAFF. The CDR3, as DNA: TGTGCCAGCAGTTACTCGCGATCGGGGGGCGCTGAAGCTTTCTTT.

As DNA, the CDR3 is TGTGCCAGCAGCGTAGGTGAGCTACCAAGCAGACTAAACACCATATATTTT. It encodes CASSVGELPSRLNTIYF. The chain uses TRBV9 and TRBJ1-3; D unresolved. Germline V lookup: CDR1 SGDLS, CDR2 YYNGEE. This CDR3 has 17 amino acids. V was cut by 0 bases and J by 6 bases, with 19 bases left in between.

This chain connects TRBV9 to TRBJ2-7; D assignment may be TRBD1 or TRBD2 (6 bases each). This CDR3 region has 14 residues. Germline values: CDR1 SGDLS, CDR2 YYNGEE. V was trimmed by 4 bases and J by 3 bases, leaving 14 bases between them. CDR3 in DNA: TGTGCCAGCAGCAGGGGGGCGGCAGGCTACGAGCAGTACGTC. It specifies CASSRGAAGYEQYV.

The chain couples TRBV30 to TRBJ2-5; 10 bases are shared with TRBD2. Germline-derived CDR1 and CDR2 are GTSNPN and SVGIG (reference sequence). J was trimmed by 1 base and V by 5 bases; bases with no gene match: 16. The CDR3 loop spans 18 amino acids. This CDR3 is CAWGSGQRGLAAQETQYF. For the CDR3, the DNA is TGTGCCTGGGGTTCGGGACAGCGAGGACTAGCGGCCCAAGAGACCCAGTACTTC. The whole variable domain, filled in from reference TRBV30 and TRBJ2-5, reads SQTIHQWPATLVQPVGSPLSLECTVEGTSNPNLYWYRQAAGRGLQLLFYSVGIGQISSEVPQNLSASRPQDRQFILSSKKLLLSDSGFYLCAWGSGQRGLAAQETQYFGPGTRLLVL.

This chain joins TRBV2 and TRBJ1-1; D perhaps matches TRBD1 (6 bases). V lost 10 bases, J lost 0 bases, and 18 bases lay in between. CDR1 and CDR2 from the germline V gene are SNHLY and FYNNEI. This CDR3 spans 15 amino acids. In DNA form, the CDR3 reads TGTGCCACCAGGGACATTGGCCTCGTGAACACTGAAGCTTTCTTT. Its protein is CATRDIGLVNTEAFF.

The chain recombines TRBV9 with TRBJ1-2; TRBD1 is a possible D gene (6 bases). V was trimmed by 3 bases and J by 7 bases, leaving 25 bases between them. The CDR3 runs to 17 residues. Germline lookup yields CDR1 SGDLS and CDR2 YYNGEE. The CDR3 DNA follows: TGTGCCAGCAGCGCCCGGGAGGGGGGCTCCGGTCGAAGTGGCTACACCTTC. It is translated as CASSAREGGSGRSGYTF.

This clone was seen only once. The genes are TRBV10-3 and TRBJ1-2; D gene uncertain. Trimming removed 0 bases at V and 9 bases at J, with 11 bases between. The CDR3 extends over 13 amino acids. Germline assignment: CDR1 ENHRY and CDR2 SYGVKD. In DNA form, the CDR3 reads TGTGCCATCAGTGAGTCCGAGCGATCGCGCTACACCTTC. Its protein is CAISESERSRYTF.

The V call is TRBV27, the J call TRBJ1-5; TRBD1 matches at 7 bases. The CDR3 loop spans 15 amino acids. Germline V lookup: CDR1 MNHEY, CDR2 SMNVEV (reference sequence). Trimming cost V 6 bases and J 5 bases; bases outside gene matches: 10. The CDR3 loop reads CASSKGGGGYQPQHF. The CDR3 region has the DNA TGTGCCAGCAGCAAAGGAGGGGGCGGGTATCAGCCCCAGCATTTT.

The gene calls are TRBV6-6 and TRBJ2-4; D may be TRBD1 (5 bases). Trimming removed 6 bases from V and 6 bases from J, with 15 bases in between. This CDR3 contains 14 residues. Germline values: CDR1 MNHNY, CDR2 SVGAGI (reference sequence). CDR3 DNA sequence: TGTGCCAGCAGAGTCACAGGAGCGATAAACATTCAGTACTTC. Protein sequence: CASRVTGAINIQYF.

J is TRBJ2-5 and V is TRBV7-3; 8 positions agree with TRBD2. V was pared by 5 bases and J by 3 bases, with 8 bases of the junction left unmatched. Germline V lookup: CDR1 SGHTA, CDR2 FQGTGA. The CDR3 length is 15 residues. CDR3 sequence (DNA): TGTGCCAGCAGCCCTTCCACTAGCGGAGAAGAGACCCAGTACTTC. As protein: CASSPSTSGEETQYF.

The CDR3 coding sequence is TGTGCCAGCAGCTTGGACAGTATATCTAACTATGGCTACACCTTC. This codes for CASSLDSISNYGYTF. V usage is TRBV7-3 and J usage is TRBJ1-2, with TRBD1 as a possible D gene (6 bases). The germline gives CDR1 SGHTA, CDR2 FQGTGA. V was pared by 3 bases and J by 0 bases, with 11 bases between. The CDR3 runs 15 residues.

This chain links TRBV5-4 with TRBJ1-3; TRBD1 matches 7 bases. V lost 3 bases to trimming and J lost 0 bases; unmatched junction nucleotides: 6. The length of the CDR3 is 16 residues. Germline lookup yields CDR1 SGHNT and CDR2 YYREEE (reference sequence). CDR3 sequence (DNA): TGTGCCAGCAGCTCCGGGACAGACAGCTCTGGAAACACCATATATTTT. Translation: CASSSGTDSSGNTIYF.

The chain uses TRBV28 and TRBJ2-7; TRBD2 might be the D (6 bases). This CDR3 has 16 amino acids. The ends were cut back, 7 bases at V and 0 bases at J, with 19 bases in the middle. The germline V gene encodes CDR1 MDHEN and CDR2 SYDVKM. Here the CDR3 DNA reads TGTGCCAGCACCGAATTCACTAGCTCTAGCTCCTACGAGCAGTACTTC. Its protein is CASTEFTSSSSYEQYF.

The chain uses TRBV9 and TRBJ2-3, with 12 bases aligning to TRBD2. This CDR3 is built from 17 residues. CDR1 and CDR2 from the germline V gene are SGDLS and YYNGEE. After removal of 4 bases from V and 1 base from J, the junction contained 7 bases not matched to a gene. The CDR3 here is CASSPTTSGGRTDTQYF. In nucleotides, the CDR3 is TGTGCCAGCAGCCCGACGACTAGCGGGGGCCGCACAGATACGCAGTATTTT.

Only one count was recorded for this clone. The genes are TRBV7-9 and TRBJ1-1; 9 nucleotides match TRBD1. The CDR3 totals 15 residues. With V trimmed by 3 bases and J by 5 bases, 7 bases remained unmatched. Germline CDR1 and CDR2: SEHNR and FQNEAQ (reference sequence). The CDR3 sequence: CASSFPGGQGTEAFF. CDR3 coding DNA: TGTGCCAGCAGCTTCCCAGGGGGACAGGGAACTGAAGCTTTCTTT.

This clone showed up just once. The chain has TRBV5-8 and TRBJ1-1; 7 nucleotides agree with TRBD1. J lost 1 base, V lost 7 bases, and 16 bases had no gene match. Germline assignment: CDR1 SGHTS and CDR2 YDEGEE. The CDR3 totals 17 residues. In nucleotides, the CDR3 is TGTGCCAGCCGGGGGGACAGAAGAAGATTCTCGAACACTGAAGCTTTCTTT. It yields the protein CASRGDRRRFSNTEAFF.

CDR3 coding DNA: TGTGCCAGCTTCTCCGCAAAGATGAACACTGAAGCTTTCTTT. Translated, it gives CASFSAKMNTEAFF. The V call is TRBV6-5, the J call TRBJ1-1; no clear D. Trimming left V 8 bases short and J 0 bases short, with 13 bases between. The CDR3 totals 14 residues. CDR1 and CDR2 (germline): MNHEY, SVGAGI.

The gene calls are TRBV6-1 and TRBJ2-7, with TRBD1 as a possible D gene (6 bases). Between the trimmed V and J ends, which lost 3 bases and 5 bases, there was a span of 14 bases. This CDR3 contains 14 residues. The germline gives CDR1 MNHNS, CDR2 SASEGT. The DNA for the CDR3 is TGTGCCAGCAGTGACCGTACAGGGCGAGACGAGCAGTACTTC. Translated: CASSDRTGRDEQYF.

CDR3: CASSSDVGIQYF. In DNA form, the CDR3 reads TGTGCCAGCAGTTCGGACGTAGGCATTCAGTACTTC. This sequence joins TRBV6-2 or TRBV6-3 and TRBJ2-4; D is undetermined. With 4 bases removed from V and 9 bases from J, the gap between germline ends came to 10 bases. The CDR3 covers 12 residues. Germline CDR1 reads MNHEY; CDR2 reads SVGEGT.

This chain uses TRBV3-1 (or the pseudogene TRBV3-2) with TRBJ1-2; possible D gene TRBD1, 6 bases. Germline CDR1 is LGHDT and CDR2 is YNNKEL (reference sequence). The CDR3 extends over 13 amino acids. Trimming left V 4 bases short and J 4 bases short, with 10 bases between. The CDR3 DNA sequence: TGTGCCAGCAGCCTCCAGGGGAGCTATGGCTACACCTTC. This gives the protein CASSLQGSYGYTF.

The chain has TRBV5-1 and TRBJ2-1, with D unresolved. Germline V gene lookup returns CDR1 SGHRS and CDR2 YFSETQ. The CDR3 is 11 residues long. V was cut by 0 bases and J by 9 bases, with 4 bases left in between. CDR3 in amino acids: CASSLGSEQFF. The DNA of the CDR3 is TGCGCCAGCAGCTTGGGTAGTGAGCAGTTCTTC.